The clone carrying this T cell receptor (beta chain) was found many times. Time point noted: technical triplicate 1. This entry belongs to a study of neurological immune-mediated disorders. TCRdb passed the 5' RACE reads through MiXCR, listing each CDR3 protein once. The table shows about 38,000 distinct CDR3 sequences, with approximately 10% occurring only once. Germline CDR1 and CDR2: MDHEN and SYDVKM. Trimming removed 5 bases at V and 2 bases at J, with 7 bases between. The CDR3 is made up of 13 amino acids. The sample consisted of PBMCs. This chain joins TRBV28 and TRBJ1-5, with unresolved D. The source is a man aged 60 to 69 with HTLV-1-associated myelopathy (HAM/TSP). CDR3 in DNA: TGTGCCAGCAGTCGCGACGGCAATCAGCCCCAGCATTTT. Its translation is CASSRDGNQPQHF. The whole variable domain, remainder taken from reference TRBV28 and TRBJ1-5, is DVKVTQSSRYLVKRTGEKVFLECVQDMDHENMFWYRQDPGLGLRLIYFSYDVKMKEKGDIPEGYSVSREKKERFSLILESASTNQTSMYLCASSRDGNQPQHFGDGTRLSIL.